These 5 T cell receptor beta chains share one sample of origin, sequenced in a study of T cell responses to AZD1222 COVID-19 vaccine. The table came from immunoSEQ multiplex PCR; TCRdb's copy has only in-frame clones and leaves some out. The sample holds approximately 100,000 clones, about 90% seen once. The sequences come from peripheral blood, collected 28 days after the second AZD1222 dose. The receptors derive from an adult who received the AZD1222 COVID-19 vaccine.

The CDR3 spells CASSLVWTSPGEQYF. The CDR3 region has the DNA TGTGCCAGCAGCTTAGTGTGGACTAGTCCGGGAGAGCAGTACTTC. V usage is TRBV7-2 and J usage is TRBJ2-7; 7 positions match TRBD2. CDR3 length: 15 residues. The trim removed 1 base at V and 7 bases at J, leaving 10 bases unmatched. Per germline, CDR1 SGHTA and CDR2 FQGNSA. Variable domain in full (rest from reference TRBV7-2 and TRBJ2-7): GAGVSQSPSNKVTEKGKDVELRCDPISGHTALYWYRQSLGQGLEFLIYFQGNSAPDKSGLPSDRFSAERTGGSVSTLTIQRTQQEDSAVYLCASSLVWTSPGEQYFGPGTRLTVT.

The J gene is TRBJ2-7, the V gene TRBV13, with 7 nucleotides matching TRBD1. V was pared by 4 bases and J by 3 bases, with 6 bases of the junction left unmatched. From germline, CDR1 is PRHDT and CDR2 FYEKMQ (reference sequence). There are 14 residues in the CDR3. CDR3 loop: CASSSTDRDYEQYF. The CDR3, as DNA: TGTGCCAGCAGCTCGACTGACAGGGACTACGAGCAGTACTTC.

The genes are TRBV30 and TRBJ1-1; D uncertain. V was shortened by 2 bases and J by 2 bases, with 6 bases between the two germline ends. Germline V lookup: CDR1 GTSNPN, CDR2 SVGIG (reference sequence). The CDR3 loop spans 12 amino acids. The CDR3 loop is CAWSIGNTEAFF. The DNA of the CDR3 is TGTGCCTGGAGTATTGGAAACACTGAAGCTTTCTTT.

This clone appeared once. V and J are TRBV9 and TRBJ2-1; 7 bases match TRBD2. V trimming: 2 bases; J trimming: 5 bases; junction bases outside the gene matches: 1. The CDR3 sequence is 13 residues long. Germline values: CDR1 SGDLS, CDR2 YYNGEE. CDR3 DNA: TGTGCCAGCAGCGTCGGGACTAACAATGAGCAGTTCTTC. As protein: CASSVGTNNEQFF.

The chain is built from TRBV6-5 and TRBJ1-1; D gene uncertain. Germline CDR1 and CDR2: MNHEY and SVGAGI. Trimming removed 2 bases at V and 2 bases at J, with 6 bases between. This CDR3 has 13 residues. The CDR3 sequence is CASSYQRNTEAFF. The CDR3 region has the DNA TGTGCCAGCAGTTACCAAAGAAACACTGAAGCTTTCTTT.